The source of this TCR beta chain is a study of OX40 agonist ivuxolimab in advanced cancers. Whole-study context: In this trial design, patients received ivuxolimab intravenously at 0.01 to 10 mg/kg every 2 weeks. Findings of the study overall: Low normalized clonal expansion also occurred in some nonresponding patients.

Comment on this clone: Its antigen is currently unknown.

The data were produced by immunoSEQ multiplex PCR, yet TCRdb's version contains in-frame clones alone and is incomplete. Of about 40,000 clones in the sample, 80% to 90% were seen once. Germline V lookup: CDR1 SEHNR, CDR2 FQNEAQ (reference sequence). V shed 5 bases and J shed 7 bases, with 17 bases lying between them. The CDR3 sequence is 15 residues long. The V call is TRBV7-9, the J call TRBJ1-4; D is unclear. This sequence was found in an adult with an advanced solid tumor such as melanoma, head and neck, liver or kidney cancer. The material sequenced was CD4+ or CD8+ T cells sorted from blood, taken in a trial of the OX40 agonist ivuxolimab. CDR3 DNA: TGTGCCAGCAGCCCCGGACGGCCGGTTGGTGAAAAACTGTTTTTT. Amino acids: CASSPGRPVGEKLFF. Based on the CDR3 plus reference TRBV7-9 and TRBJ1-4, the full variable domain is DTGVSQNPRHKITKRGQNVTFRCDPISEHNRLYWYRQTLGQGPEFLTYFQNEAQLEKSRLLSDRFSAERPKGSFSTLEIQRTEQGDSAMYLCASSPGRPVGEKLFFGSGTQLSVL.